The 11 T cell receptor beta chains below were found in one sample sequenced in a study of OX40 agonist ivuxolimab in advanced cancers. Repertoires were generated with immunoSEQ multiplex PCR, while TCRdb's copy carries only in-frame clones and drops some. The repertoire has about 84,000 clones, 75% to 90% of them found once; the top ten carry approximately 0.19%. Sample: CD4+ or CD8+ T cells sorted from blood, taken in a trial of the OX40 agonist ivuxolimab. The receptors originated from an adult with an advanced solid tumor such as melanoma, head and neck, liver or kidney cancer.

The V gene is TRBV6-6, the J gene TRBJ1-6; unclear D gene. Between the trimmed V and J ends, which lost 6 bases and 0 bases, there was a span of 6 bases. Germline V lookup: CDR1 MNHNY, CDR2 SVGAGI (reference sequence). The CDR3 is 14 amino acids. Here the CDR3 reads CASSPTSYNSPLHF. The DNA of the CDR3 is TGTGCCAGCAGCCCCACCTCCTATAATTCACCCCTCCACTTT.

There are a few counts of this clone. The V call is TRBV5-1, the J call TRBJ2-1; D might be TRBD1 or TRBD2, each matching 5 bases. CDR3 length: 14 amino acids. Germline V gives CDR1 SGHRS, CDR2 YFSETQ. V dropped 4 bases and J dropped 4 bases, with 12 bases sitting between them. CDR3 loop: CASSHRDHYNEQFF. For the CDR3, the DNA is TGCGCCAGCAGCCATAGGGACCATTACAATGAGCAGTTCTTC.

The genes are TRBV7-3 and TRBJ2-1, with TRBD1 matching over 10 bases. Germline V gene sequence: CDR1 SGHTA, CDR2 FQGTGA. The CDR3 sequence is 15 residues long. V lost 5 bases and J lost 6; bases outside the gene matches: 7. DNA for the CDR3: TGTGCCAGCAGCAAAGACAGGGGGCGCTCCAATGAGCAGTTCTTC. It yields the protein CASSKDRGRSNEQFF.

The rearrangement joins TRBV23-1 to TRBJ1-5; the D gene is possibly TRBD1 (6 bases). TRBV23-1 is reported as an ORF; its role is uncertain. The CDR3 runs 17 residues. V shed 7 bases and J shed 0 bases, with 19 bases lying between them. In DNA, the CDR3 is TGCGCCAGCAAACGAACAGGGACCTCCTATAGCAATCAGCCCCAGCATTTT. Encoded protein: CASKRTGTSYSNQPQHF.

The chain links TRBV30 to TRBJ1-4; D gene unclear. The V and J ends lost 3 bases and 7 bases respectively, with 12 bases between them. The CDR3 consists of 13 residues. The germline CDR1 and CDR2 sequences are GTSNPN and SVGIG (reference sequence). CDR3 DNA sequence: TGTGCCTGGAGGCAGGCTCCAGCTGAAAAACTGTTTTTT. This gives the protein CAWRQAPAEKLFF.

The CDR3 protein is CASSLGRATEAFF. The CDR3 DNA sequence: TGTGCCAGTAGTCTGGGGCGGGCCACTGAAGCTTTCTTT. The genes are TRBV19 and TRBJ1-1; the D gene is possibly TRBD1 (5 bases). V was pared by 5 bases and J by 4 bases, with 11 bases between. Germline values: CDR1 LNHDA, CDR2 SQIVND (reference sequence). This CDR3 has 13 residues.

The chain couples TRBV7-2 to TRBJ2-3; TRBD2 aligns across 10 bases. Germline loops: CDR1 SGHTA, CDR2 FQGNSA. V was pared by 5 bases and J by 2 bases, with 4 bases of the junction left unmatched. The CDR3 is 15 amino acids. CDR3 in amino acids: CASSPSGRDTDTQYF. The CDR3 bases are TGTGCCAGCAGCCCAAGCGGGAGGGACACAGATACGCAGTATTTT.

This chain links TRBV1 with TRBJ2-1; the DNA was not compared with TRBD2, the D call given in the table. TRBV1 is annotated as a pseudogene. There are 14 residues in the CDR3. The CDR3 DNA reads TGCACCAGCACCTCTAGCGTGGCCTACAATGAGCAGTTCTTC. Amino acids: CTSTSSVAYNEQFF.

The V call is TRBV10-2, the J call TRBJ2-7, with 11 bases identical to TRBD2. V lost 4 bases, J lost 6 bases, and 5 bases stayed unmatched. Germline V CDR1 and CDR2: WSHSY, SAAADI. CDR3 size: 14 residues. The CDR3 DNA is TGCGCCAGCAGTGGGACTAGCGGGCATCTCGAGCAGTACTTC. Its translation: CASSGTSGHLEQYF.

The V gene is TRBV7-3, the J gene TRBJ1-5, with D uncertain. V was trimmed by 1 base and J by 2 bases, leaving 9 bases between them. The CDR3 extends over 15 amino acids. CDR1 SGHTA and CDR2 FQGTGA come from the germline V gene. In nucleotides, the CDR3 is TGTGCCAGCAGCTTAAACAGCTTGGGCAATCAGCCCCAGCATTTT. Amino acids: CASSLNSLGNQPQHF.

V and J are TRBV18 and TRBJ2-5, with D maybe TRBD1 (5 bases). The CDR3 extends over 14 amino acids. CDR1 is KGHSH, CDR2 LQKENI, per germline. Trimming shortened V by 3 bases and J by 5 bases, and 13 bases separated the two germline ends. CDR3 coding DNA: TGTGCCAGCTCACCGGAGACAGTTCGGGAGACCCAGTACTTC. Translating it yields CASSPETVRETQYF.